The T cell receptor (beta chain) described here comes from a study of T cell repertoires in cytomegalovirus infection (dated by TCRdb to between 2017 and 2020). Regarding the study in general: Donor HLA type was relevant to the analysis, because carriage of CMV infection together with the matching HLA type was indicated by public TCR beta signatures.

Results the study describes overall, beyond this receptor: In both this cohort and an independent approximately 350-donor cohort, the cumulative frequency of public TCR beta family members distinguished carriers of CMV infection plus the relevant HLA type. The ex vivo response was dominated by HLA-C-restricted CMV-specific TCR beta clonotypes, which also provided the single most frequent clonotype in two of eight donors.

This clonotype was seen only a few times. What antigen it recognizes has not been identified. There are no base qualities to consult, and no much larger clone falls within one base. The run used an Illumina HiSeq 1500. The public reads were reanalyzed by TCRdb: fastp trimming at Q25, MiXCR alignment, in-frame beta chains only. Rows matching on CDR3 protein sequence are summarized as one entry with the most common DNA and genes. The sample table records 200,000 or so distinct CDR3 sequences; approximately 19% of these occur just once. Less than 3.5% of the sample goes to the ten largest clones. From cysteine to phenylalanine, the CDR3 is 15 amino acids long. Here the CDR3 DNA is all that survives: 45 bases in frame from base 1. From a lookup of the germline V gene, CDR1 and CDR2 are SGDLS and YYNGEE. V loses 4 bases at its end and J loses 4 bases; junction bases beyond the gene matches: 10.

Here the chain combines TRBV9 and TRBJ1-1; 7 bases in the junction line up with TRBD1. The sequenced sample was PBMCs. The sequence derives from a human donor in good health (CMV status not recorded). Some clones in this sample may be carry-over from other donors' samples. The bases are TGTGCCAGCAGCTCCGAGGGGGCGCGGGGCACTGAAGCTTTCTTT. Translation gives CASSSEGARGTEAFF.